The clone carrying this T cell receptor (beta chain) was found once. Its antigen is undetermined. At collection, donors were nominally healthy, but unrecorded immune exposures were probable. PCR was performed using 60 Vbeta and 13 Jbeta primers. Assay used: immunoSEQ multiplex PCR; TCRdb lists only in-frame clones, some missing. The table has 70,000 to 85,000 clones, 65% to 75% seen once. The data stem from a study of cytomegalovirus exposure and HLA in healthy donors. Overall study findings and caveats: The records held CMV serostatus as the only immune exposure information. An analysis that was carried out later associated 16,951 TCR beta sequences with HLA alleles at 0.05 false discovery rate. Across donors, sequencing depth was assumed by presence/absence analyses to be roughly uniform.

V trimming: 5 bases; J trimming: 0 bases; junction bases outside the gene matches: 2. CDR1 and CDR2 (germline): SGHNT, YENEEA. The CDR3 has 14 residues. This sequence originates from a man aged 35-49 years in good health and CMV-seropositive. The genes are TRBV11-3 and TRBJ2-7; 9 positions agree with TRBD1. Material for sequencing was PBMCs. CDR3 region: CASSMTGGSYEQYF. In DNA form, the CDR3 reads TGTGCCAGCAGCATGACAGGGGGCTCCTACGAGCAGTACTTC. The complete variable domain, with remaining parts taken from reference TRBV11-3 and TRBJ2-7, reads EAGVVQSPRYKIIEKKQPVAFWCNPISGHNTLYWYLQNLGQGPELLIRYENEEAVDDSQLPKDRFSAERLKGVDSTLKIQPAELGDSAVYLCASSMTGGSYEQYFGPGTRLTVT.